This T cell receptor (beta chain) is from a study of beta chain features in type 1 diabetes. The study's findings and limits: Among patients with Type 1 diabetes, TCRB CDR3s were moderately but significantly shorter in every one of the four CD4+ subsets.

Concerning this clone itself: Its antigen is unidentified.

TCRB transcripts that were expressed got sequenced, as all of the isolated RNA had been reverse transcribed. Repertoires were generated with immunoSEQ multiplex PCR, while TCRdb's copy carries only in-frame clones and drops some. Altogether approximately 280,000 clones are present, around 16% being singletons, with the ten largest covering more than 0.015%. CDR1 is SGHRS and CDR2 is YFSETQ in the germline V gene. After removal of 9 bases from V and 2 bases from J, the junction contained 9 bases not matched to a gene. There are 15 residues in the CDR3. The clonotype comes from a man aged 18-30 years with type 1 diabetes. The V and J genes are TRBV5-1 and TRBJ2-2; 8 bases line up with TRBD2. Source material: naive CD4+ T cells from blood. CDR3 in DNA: TGCGCCATCACGGAGCGGGGGTTCAACACCGGGGAGCTGTTTTTT. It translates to CAITERGFNTGELFF.